These T cell receptor beta chains were read from a single sample in a study of T cell responses to AZD1222 COVID-19 vaccine. The method was immunoSEQ multiplex PCR; TCRdb's version includes in-frame clones alone and lacks a portion of them. Found here are some 150,000 clones, about 87% of them singletons; the top ten hold about 3.7%. This specimen was peripheral blood, taken on day 0 of MenACWY control vaccination. The receptors were gathered from an adult in good health. CDR3s include the opening cysteine and the closing phenylalanine or tryptophan. Fields, in order: J gene, D gene, clone size, CDR3 length, V gene, CDR3 protein, CDR3 DNA. A D gene is named only where the DNA matches it firmly. Size is omitted from some rows. Given values are once, few, many or a class for expanded clones.

TRBJ2-7,-,-,16,TRBV19,CASSIGFGQFSYEQYF,TGTGCCAGTAGTATAGGGTTCGGACAGTTCTCCTACGAGCAGTACTTC
TRBJ1-1,-,few,14,TRBV11-1,CASSAHRVGPEAFF,TGTGCCAGCAGCGCACACAGGGTAGGGCCTGAAGCTTTCTTT
TRBJ1-5,-,-,13,TRBV7-2,CASSVRDIEPQHF,TGTGCCAGCAGCGTCAGGGACATTGAGCCCCAGCATTTT
TRBJ2-7,-,-,12,TRBV2,CASSWTVSLGYF,TGTGCCAGCAGCTGGACTGTTTCTCTGGGGTACTTC
TRBJ1-3,-,-,16,TRBV11-3,CASSYGFGSSGNTIYF,TGTGCCAGCAGCTACGGGTTTGGGAGCTCTGGAAACACCATATATTTT
TRBJ2-2,TRBD1,-,16,TRBV4-3,CASSQETGGPTGELFF,TGCGCCAGCAGCCAAGAAACAGGGGGCCCGACCGGGGAGCTGTTTTTT
TRBJ1-2,-,-,13,TRBV5-1,CASSADGNYGYTF,TGCGCCAGCAGCGCCGACGGTAACTATGGCTACACCTTC
TRBJ2-3,TRBD2,-,16,TRBV27,CANTSRLAGEGDTQYF,TGTGCCAATACAAGCCGACTAGCGGGAGAAGGAGATACGCAGTATTTT
TRBJ1-1,TRBD1,-,15,TRBV6-5,CASSYWTGLSTEAFF,TGTGCCAGCAGTTACTGGACAGGGCTCAGCACTGAAGCTTTCTTT
TRBJ2-7,TRBD1,few,17,TRBV4-3,CASSQDPGTGSSYEQYF,TGCGCCAGCAGCCAAGATCCGGGGACAGGGAGCTCCTACGAGCAGTACTTC
TRBJ1-1,-,-,15,TRBV4-3,CASSQDRRADTEAFF,TGCGCCAGCAGCCAAGATCGCAGGGCGGACACTGAAGCTTTCTTT
TRBJ2-7,TRBD2,-,14,TRBV19,CASKKSGESYEQYF,TGTGCCAGTAAAAAAAGCGGGGAGTCCTACGAGCAGTACTTC
TRBJ2-1,-,-,14,TRBV18,CASSPSGTVDEQFF,TGTGCCAGCTCACCATCCGGGACGGTTGATGAGCAGTTCTTC
TRBJ1-1,-,once,11,TRBV30,CAWSERTEAFF,TGTGCCTGGAGTGAGAGGACAGAAGCTTTCTTT
TRBJ1-2,TRBD1,-,13,TRBV30,CATADRVNYGYTF,TGTGCCACCGCCGACAGGGTTAACTATGGCTACACCTTC
TRBJ1-3,-,-,15,TRBV18,CASSPPAGGGNTIYF,TGTGCCAGCTCACCACCGGCCGGAGGGGGAAACACCATATATTTT
TRBJ2-2,-,-,15,TRBV11-2,CASSLGRPSAGELFF,TGTGCCAGCAGCTTAGGTCGCCCCTCGGCCGGGGAGCTGTTTTTT
TRBJ1-1,TRBD1,-,16,TRBV5-1,CASSSARQGANTEAFF,TGCGCCAGCAGTTCGGCGAGACAGGGCGCGAACACTGAAGCTTTCTTT
TRBJ1-3,-,-,16,TRBV7-2,CASSPQVQTERGTIYF,TGTGCCAGCAGCCCTCAAGTCCAGACCGAGAGGGGCACCATATATTTT
TRBJ1-5,-,-,14,TRBV3-1/TRBV3-2,CASSLSEGNQPQHF,TGTGCCAGCAGCCTCTCCGAAGGCAATCAGCCCCAGCATTTT
TRBJ2-5,-,-,15,TRBV18,CASSPGGDSQETQYF,TGTGCCAGCTCACCGGGGGGGGACAGCCAAGAGACCCAGTACTTC
TRBJ1-2,-,-,12,TRBV7-2,CASSATGRGYTF,TGTGCCAGCAGCGCCACAGGGCGCGGCTACACCTTC
TRBJ1-6,-,-,13,TRBV7-2,CASSSTNNSPLHF,TGTGCCAGCAGCAGTACCAATAATTCACCCCTCCACTTT